This passage covers 7 T cell receptor beta chains from one sample sequenced in a study of blood T cell repertoires in COVID-19. Measured with immunoSEQ multiplex PCR; TCRdb has only the in-frame clones, and not every one. The sample carries 200,000 to 250,000 clones, roughly four fifths recorded once. The sample comprised peripheral blood. These receptors were collected from a man under 40 who had recovered from COVID-19.

This clone was detected only once. This chain joins TRBV19 and TRBJ2-1; D is possibly TRBD2 (5 bases). The germline V gene encodes CDR1 LNHDA and CDR2 SQIVND (reference sequence). The ends were cut back, 3 bases at V and 4 bases at J, with 7 bases in the middle. The CDR3 is 13 amino acids. CDR3 bases: TGTGCCAGTAGTATTCCGGGATACAATGAGCAGTTCTTC. As protein: CASSIPGYNEQFF. Based on the CDR3 plus reference TRBV19 and TRBJ2-1, the full variable domain is DGGITQSPKYLFRKEGQNVTLSCEQNLNHDAMYWYRQDPGQGLRLIYYSQIVNDFQKGDIAEGYSVSREKKESFPLTVTSAQKNPTAFYLCASSIPGYNEQFFGPGTRLTVL.

The chain joins TRBV28 to TRBJ1-1; 9 bases are shared with TRBD1. The germline CDR1 and CDR2 sequences are MDHEN and SYDVKM. The CDR3 consists of 14 residues. V dropped 10 bases and J dropped 10; count of bases not matched to a gene: 16. The CDR3 region is CATLGGDRALGAFF. For the CDR3, the DNA is TGTGCCACTCTTGGCGGGGACAGGGCATTGGGAGCTTTCTTT.

This clone is a singleton in its sample. The rearrangement joins TRBV28 to TRBJ1-2; no reliable D call. CDR1 is MDHEN and CDR2 is SYDVKM in the germline V gene. The V and J ends lost 11 bases and 7 bases respectively, with 14 bases between them. This CDR3 region has 11 residues. CDR3 in amino acids: CAVHYKRGYTF. The CDR3 region has the DNA TGTGCCGTACATTATAAACGTGGCTACACCTTC.

This clone was seen a few times. The chain is built from TRBV6-1 and TRBJ1-4; 7 nucleotides align to TRBD1. From germline, CDR1 is MNHNS and CDR2 SASEGT. V gave up 1 base and J gave up 7 bases; unmatched junction bases: 6. The CDR3 totals 15 residues. As DNA, the CDR3 is TGTGCCAGCAGTGAAGAGGGACAGTTCCGTGAAAAACTGTTTTTT. Translation: CASSEEGQFREKLFF.

The gene calls are TRBV3-1 (or the pseudogene TRBV3-2) and TRBJ2-7, with 8 bases that match TRBD1. Germline V CDR1 and CDR2: LGHDT, YNNKEL (reference sequence). The CDR3 length is 14 residues. Unmatched junction bases numbered 9, after V lost 4 bases and J lost 7 bases. CDR3 amino acids: CASSRGTGTGEQYV. For the CDR3, the DNA is TGTGCCAGCAGCCGGGGGACAGGAACGGGTGAGCAGTACGTC.

The rearrangement links TRBV3-1 (or the pseudogene TRBV3-2) to TRBJ2-1; perhaps TRBD2 as D (5 bases). CDR1 and CDR2 from the germline V gene are LGHDT and YNNKEL (reference sequence). The CDR3 length is 13 residues. V lost 0 bases and J lost 7, with 7 bases in between. CDR3 DNA: TGTGCCAGCAGCCAAGACAGCGGAAATGAGCAGTTCTTC. Amino acids: CASSQDSGNEQFF.

The V call is TRBV10-3, the J call TRBJ2-7; TRBD2 matches 9 bases. Germline CDR1 and CDR2: ENHRY and SYGVKD. The CDR3 runs to 14 residues. The trim removed 4 bases at V and 0 bases at J, leaving 1 base unmatched. The CDR3 DNA sequence: TGTGCCATCAGTGGGACTAGCGACTCCTACGAGCAGTACTTC. Its translation: CAISGTSDSYEQYF.